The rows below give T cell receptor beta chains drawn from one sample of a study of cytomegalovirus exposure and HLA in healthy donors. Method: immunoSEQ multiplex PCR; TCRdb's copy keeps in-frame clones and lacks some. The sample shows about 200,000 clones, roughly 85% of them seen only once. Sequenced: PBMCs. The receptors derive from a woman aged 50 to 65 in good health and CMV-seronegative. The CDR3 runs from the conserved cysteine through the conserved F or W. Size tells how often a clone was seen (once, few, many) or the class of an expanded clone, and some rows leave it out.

CASTLAGTGNEKLFF | NA | TRBV6-5
CASSERDNSYNEQFF | NA | TRBV6-1
CASSLPGRGSYEQYF | NA | TRBV5-6
CASSLEFSSAGELFF | NA | TRBV7-9
CASSDRGQGADGYTF | NA | TRBV10-2
CASSLGLRALGTNEKLFF | NA | TRBV5-1
CASSQGLAGTQETQYF | NA | TRBV5-4
CASSLPGQGKETQYF | once | TRBV28
CASSPAQETQYF | NA | TRBV18
CASSQDFAGGNNEQFF | NA | TRBV4-3
CASIGPGQNTEAFF | NA | TRBV28
CAWSAGRGYSNQPQHF | NA | TRBV30
CASLSFERELEQFF | NA | TRBV28
CASSTGGAGNQPQHF | NA | TRBV28
CASSLGLTGISEQYF | once | TRBV5-4
CAWSELAGVYNEQFF | NA | TRBV30
CASSAAGGDEQFF | NA | TRBV25-1
CASSLYPEIQETQYF | once | TRBV5-1
CASREGPRSEKLFF | few | TRBV6-1
CASGGTGLTYEQYF | once | TRBV2
CASSFSLNYGYTF | NA | TRBV7-2
CASTVNELIGLRKFF | NA | TRBV2
CASSAQTSGSEQYF | NA | TRBV28
CAWTPGGQGARGYTF | NA | TRBV30
CASSLSLSSTEAFF | NA | TRBV28
CAWSWRAEQYF | NA | TRBV30
CATSRARGQGIGYGYTF | NA | TRBV15
CASSLGLAGRLGEQYF | NA | TRBV14
CASSLTGLAGGSKPYEQYF | NA | TRBV27
CASSLGPGGTINEQFF | NA | TRBV11-2
CASSLGTGSPDTQYF | NA | TRBV27
CASRPLQGINYGYTF | NA | TRBV7-2
CASSLGSQDTDTQYF | NA | TRBV7-6
CASSLVPGGNEQFF | NA | TRBV5-1
CASSFDSSQYGYTF | NA | TRBV7-8
CASSFTVAGVGETQYF | NA | TRBV5-6
CSVWTGKNTEAFF | NA | TRBV29-1
CASSLSGLGRASISDTQYF | NA | TRBV28
CASSQTQGLYGYTF | once | TRBV7-9
CSSSLAAAGGRETQYF | NA | TRBV7-9
CASSSGGGSNQPQHF | NA | TRBV6-6
CAIKGQGAYEQYF | NA | TRBV10-3
CASSLSGEKLFF | NA | TRBV7-9
CASGTGWHQPQHF | NA | TRBV7-9
CASSQALWGLGNEQFF | NA | TRBV4-1
CASGAYSNQPQHF | NA | TRBV27
CASRSGYEQYF | NA | TRBV6-1
CASSFWTGPETQYF | NA | TRBV7-2
CASSLSWSQETQYF | NA | TRBV28
CASSSPGKYQETQYF | NA | TRBV27
CAWSVRGNTEAFF | NA | TRBV30